One sample yielded the 24 T cell receptor beta chains listed below, sequenced in a study of tumor and adjacent non-tumor tissue in lung cancer. No cell sorting was done before RNA was extracted from the tissue. TCRbeta libraries were built with three rounds of nested PCR, modified from ARM-PCR. TCRdb ran MiXCR on the multiplex PCR reads and lists one entry per CDR3 protein. Of about 110,000 distinct CDR3 sequences listed, under 90% were seen once; the top ten hold approximately 22%. Sequenced material: lung tumor tissue. Every receptor here comes from a man between 65 and 80 years old with non-small cell lung cancer.

Concerning this clonotype: With a much larger clone just one base away, this may be a read error. The V gene is TRBV28, the J gene TRBJ2-7, with 9 bases fitting TRBD1. Germline V lookup: CDR1 MDHEN, CDR2 SYDVKM. Trimming at V came to 10 bases and at J to 2 bases, leaving 3 bases not matched to a gene. The CDR3 extends over 12 amino acids. CDR3 DNA: TGTGCCATCTGGACAGGGGCCTACGAGCAGTACTTC. It codes for CAIWTGAYEQYF.

V and J are TRBV29-1 and TRBJ2-4; possible D gene TRBD1, 5 bases. CDR1 SQVTM and CDR2 ANQGSEA come from the germline V gene. The CDR3 covers 13 residues. The V end was cut by 2 bases, the J end by 16 bases, with 21 bases between. DNA for the CDR3: TGCAGCGTTGAACCTAGGGGTTTCGACACTCACTACTTC. It codes for CSVEPRGFDTHYF.

The chain employs TRBV6-5 and TRBJ2-1; TRBD2 matches 10 bases. CDR3 length: 15 residues. The trim removed 6 bases at V and 8 bases at J, leaving 10 bases unmatched. Looked up from germline, CDR1 is MNHEY and CDR2 is SVGAGI. CDR3 in DNA: TGTGCCAGCAGCCCTACTAGCGGGACTTACGATGAGCAGTTCTTC. It encodes CASSPTSGTYDEQFF.

As concerns this clonotype: This may be a read error: a much more frequent sequence differs by one nucleotide. The chain is built from TRBV20-1 and TRBJ2-3, with 12 bases identical to TRBD2. The germline V gene encodes CDR1 DFQATT and CDR2 SNEGSKA (reference sequence). With 7 bases clipped from V and 5 bases from J, the junction kept 10 bases outside the gene matches. This CDR3 spans 15 amino acids. The CDR3 bases are TGCAGTGATAGTCCTAGCGGGAGGGCCAGAGATACGCAGTATTTT. Its protein is CSDSPSGRARDTQYF.

On this clonotype: One end of the junction varies from germline; a read error may be responsible. The V gene is TRBV5-5, the J gene TRBJ2-3; D gene ambiguous. From germline, CDR1 is SGHKS and CDR2 YYEKEE (reference sequence). This CDR3 contains 11 residues. The CDR3 is CANRTTDMQYF. In DNA form, the CDR3 reads TGTGCCAACAGAACCACAGATATGCAGTATTTT. Using reference TRBV5-5 and TRBJ2-3 for the parts outside the CDR3, the full variable domain is DAGVTQSPTHLIKTRGQQVTLRCSPISGHKSVSWYQQVLGQGPQFIFQYYEKEERGRGNFPDRFSARQFPNYSSELNVNALLLGDSALYLCANRTTDMQYFGPGTRLTVL.

As to this clonotype: A read error may produce the germline difference seen at one junction end. V gene TRBV12-3 or TRBV12-4 combines with J gene TRBJ2-7; D is possibly TRBD1 (5 bases). The CDR3 totals 15 residues. CDR3 sequence reads: CASGLKASGKLEQYF. DNA for the CDR3: TGTGCCAGCGGTTTAAAGGCTTCAGGGAAGTTGGAGCAGTACTTC.

A note on this clonotype: The missing conserved phenylalanine or tryptophan at the end of this CDR3 makes a read error likely. The chain recombines TRBV6-5 with TRBJ2-7; no clear D gene. Germline-derived CDR1 and CDR2 are MNHEY and SVGAGI. Trimming left V 0 bases short and J 2 bases short, with 11 bases between. The CDR3 has 15 residues. CDR3 in DNA: TGTGCCAGCAGTTACTCTAGTGGGCAGCCCTACGAGCAGTACTTA. It is translated as CASSYSSGQPYEQYL.

The rearrangement uses TRBV14 and TRBJ2-3, with D perhaps TRBD2 (6 bases). The CDR3 contains 15 residues. Between the trimmed V and J ends, which lost 10 bases and 2 bases, there was a span of 19 bases. The germline V gene encodes CDR1 SGHDN and CDR2 FVKESK. The CDR3 nucleotides are TGTGCCAATATCCGGGACTCCGATGCCACAGATACGCAGTATTTT. Its translation is CANIRDSDATDTQYF.

This clonotype was seen only once. Since the CDR3 does not end with the conserved phenylalanine or tryptophan, this likely comes from a read error. The CDR3: CASSLQEAQYL. Written as DNA, the CDR3 is TGCGCCAGCAGCCTGCAAGAGGCCCAGTACCTC. The rearrangement links TRBV5-1 to TRBJ2-5; D gene ambiguous. CDR1 and CDR2 (germline): SGHRS, YFSETQ. There are 11 residues in the CDR3.

This clonotype was recorded a few times. One end of the junction does not line up with germline, which may come from a read error. This sequence joins TRBV4-2 and TRBJ2-3; D remains unclear. The V gene's germline CDR1 is LGHNA and CDR2 YNFKEQ. The CDR3 covers 16 residues. This CDR3 reads CASRQAPGSVTDTQYF. For the CDR3, the DNA is TGTGCTAGCAGGCAAGCTCCAGGAAGCGTTACAGATACGCAGTATTTT.

Worth noting for this clonotype: A read error may produce the germline difference seen at one junction end. The genes are TRBV6-5 and TRBJ1-1; no clear D gene. This CDR3 has 15 residues. CDR1 is MNHEY, CDR2 SVGAGI, per germline. Written as DNA, the CDR3 is TGTCCCAGCAGGAAGAGGTCGGTAGACGACACTGAAGCTTTCTTT. The encoded protein is CPSRKRSVDDTEAFF.

The chain employs TRBV11-2 and TRBJ2-5; 9 bases agree with TRBD2. Germline V gene lookup returns CDR1 SGHAT and CDR2 FQNNGV. The CDR3 runs to 15 residues. J gave up 7 bases and V 9 bases, and 15 bases lay outside the gene matches. CDR3 region: CASSISPTTSGTQYF. The CDR3 region has the DNA TGTGCCAGTAGCATAAGCCCCACGACTAGCGGGACCCAGTACTTC.

With respect to this clonotype: The junction does not match germline at one end; this may be a read error. The J gene is TRBJ1-2, the V gene TRBV6-5, with 11 bases matching TRBD1. Germline V CDR1 and CDR2: MNHEY, SVGAGI. The CDR3 runs to 15 residues. CDR3 region: CARSYSGQGAYGYAF. For the CDR3, the DNA is TGTGCCCGCAGTTACAGCGGACAGGGGGCATATGGCTACGCCTTC.

A word on this clonotype: An end of the junction does not agree with germline; a read error may underlie this. The V and J genes are TRBV6-6 and TRBJ1-1; D not resolved. CDR3 length equals 11 residues. Germline CDR1 is MNHNY and CDR2 is SVGAGI (reference sequence). DNA for the CDR3: TGTTCCAGCACCTCCCGTTGGCAAGCTTTCTTT. Encoded protein: CSSTSRWQAFF.

The table lists this clonotype with a few counts. An end of the junction does not agree with germline; a read error may underlie this. The CDR3 DNA is TGTGCTAGCAGCACCTTCGAAGGCACTGAAGCTTTCTTT. Amino acid sequence: CASSTFEGTEAFF. The chain has TRBV5-6 and TRBJ1-1, with D unresolved. Germline lookup yields CDR1 SGHDT and CDR2 YYEEEE. The CDR3 extends over 13 amino acids. The full variable domain, completed using reference TRBV5-6 and TRBJ1-1, is DAGVTQSPTHLIKTRGQQVTLRCSPKSGHDTVSWYQQALGQGPQFIFQYYEEEERQRGNFPDRFSGHQFPNYSSELNVNALLLGDSALYLCASSTFEGTEAFFGQGTRLTVV.

With respect to this clonotype: This CDR3 fails to terminate in the conserved phenylalanine or tryptophan, so it likely reflects a read error. The rearrangement joins TRBV4-1 to TRBJ2-7; tentative D call: TRBD1 (5 bases). Per the germline V gene, CDR1 is MGHRA and CDR2 is YSYEKL. The length of the CDR3 is 14 residues. Trimming shortened V by 6 bases and J by 3 bases, and 15 bases separated the two germline ends. DNA of the CDR3: TGCGCCAGCAGTTTCCGTGACAGAATCTACGAGCAGTACTAC. Amino acid sequence: CASSFRDRIYEQYY.

Concerning this clonotype itself: Given the absence of the conserved phenylalanine or tryptophan at the CDR3 end, a read error is likely. V gene TRBV4-1 combines with J gene TRBJ2-3, with 8 bases that match TRBD2. Germline values: CDR1 MGHRA, CDR2 YSYEKL. The CDR3 is 21 residues long. In DNA, the CDR3 is TGCTCCAGCAGCCAAGATGCGGGGAGACAAGCGGGAGCAAGAGACACAGATACGCAGTATTTA. Protein product: CSSSQDAGRQAGARDTDTQYL.

As for this clonotype: Its ends do not fully match the called genes, so a read error is possible. J is TRBJ2-1 and V is TRBV4-3, with 8 bases fitting TRBD2. Germline CDR1 LGHNA, CDR2 YSLEER. This CDR3 region has 17 residues. CDR3 amino acids: CVSSHDPAGAEYNEQLF. The DNA of the CDR3 is TGCGTCAGCAGCCATGACCCAGCGGGAGCTGAATACAATGAGCAGTTATTC.

The V gene is TRBV11-2, the J gene TRBJ2-2; D remains unclear. Germline CDR1 reads SGHAT; CDR2 reads FQNNGV. Trimming took 5 bases from V and 11 from J, leaving 18 bases between them. The CDR3 totals 14 residues. The CDR3 sequence is CASSLYSQFGELFF. The CDR3 DNA is TGTGCCAGCAGCCTGTACAGTCAGTTCGGTGAGCTGTTTTTT.

On this clonotype itself: One junction end disagrees with the germline gene, perhaps due to a read error. The rearrangement joins TRBV12-3 or TRBV12-4 to TRBJ1-2; no reliable D call. The CDR3 consists of 12 residues. The CDR3 spells CASSCGFYGYTF. The CDR3 DNA sequence: TGTGCCAGCAGTTGTGGGTTCTATGGCTACACTTTC.

Turning to this clonotype: This could be a read error, since a much larger clone is one nucleotide away. The rearrangement links TRBV5-8 to TRBJ2-3; D is undetermined. Germline V lookup: CDR1 SGHTS, CDR2 YDEGEE. CDR3 length: 14 amino acids. The CDR3 spells CASSLIRVSDMQYF. The CDR3 DNA follows: TGTGCCAGCAGCCTGATTAGGGTTTCAGATATGCAGTATTTT. The whole variable domain, remainder taken from reference TRBV5-8 and TRBJ2-3, is EAGVTQSPTHLIKTRGQQATLRCSPISGHTSVYWYQQALGLGLQFLLWYDEGEERNRGNFPPRFSGRQFPNYSSELNVNALELEDSALYLCASSLIRVSDMQYFGPGTRLTVL.

Details on this clonotype: This may be a read error, as it is one base from a much larger clone. In DNA form, the CDR3 reads TGCAGTGCTACAGTTGACCTCAGCAATCAGCCCCAGCATTTT. It codes for CSATVDLSNQPQHF. The chain is built from TRBV20-1 and TRBJ1-5; D gene unclear. The CDR3 runs to 14 residues. From germline, CDR1 is DFQATT and CDR2 SNEGSKA (reference sequence). V dropped 4 bases and J dropped 1 base, with 11 bases sitting between them.

With regard to this clonotype: An end of the junction differs from the germline gene, which may be a read error. The V and J genes are TRBV10-3 and TRBJ2-2; the match to TRBD2 covers 7 bases. The CDR3 contains 14 residues. Germline-derived CDR1 and CDR2 are ENHRY and SYGVKD. The CDR3 protein is CAVKSGTSTRELFF. In DNA form, the CDR3 reads TGTGCCGTTAAAAGCGGGACCTCCACCAGGGAGCTGTTTTTT.

This chain joins TRBV6-2 or TRBV6-3 and TRBJ1-5, with D possibly TRBD1 on 6 matching bases. With 9 bases removed from V and 4 bases from J, the gap between germline ends came to 16 bases. The length of the CDR3 is 14 residues. CDR1 and CDR2 from the germline V gene are MNHEY and SVGEGT. DNA of the CDR3: TGTGCCAGTTGTTACCACAGGGAAAATCAGCCCCAGCATTTT. Protein product: CASCYHRENQPQHF.